This T cell receptor (beta chain) originates from a study of beta chain features in type 1 diabetes. Study-level points and caveats: A moderate, significant TCRB CDR3 shortening appeared in type 1 diabetes across four CD4+ subsets.

CDR1 is LGHNA, CDR2 YSLEER, per germline. J lost 8 bases, V lost 4 bases, and 9 bases had no gene match. This CDR3 has 15 residues. This clone was picked up a small number of times. The antigen is undetermined. Staining for CD45RO/CCR7/CD25/CD127/CD95/CD27 allowed sorting of CD4+ naive, central memory, regulatory and stem cell-like memory cells. Expressed TCRB transcripts were sequenced because the entire RNA isolate underwent reverse transcription. Produced via immunoSEQ multiplex PCR; TCRdb's table is partial and in-frame only. The profile covers some 180,000 clones, with 10% to 15% appearing a single time and 0.5% to 0.75% taken by the ten largest.

Sequenced input: central memory CD4+ T cells from blood. This rearrangement joins TRBV4-3 to TRBJ1-2, with 11 bases that match TRBD1. This TCR derives from a woman aged 18-29 years in good health. CDR3 sequence reads: CASSPDRGRREGYTF. Written as DNA, the CDR3 is TGCGCCAGCAGCCCGGACAGGGGGCGGAGGGAAGGCTACACCTTC.